Listed below are T cell receptor beta chains from one sample, sequenced in a study of regulatory T cells in long-lasting Graves disease. A single record per CDR3 protein comes from TCRdb applying MiXCR to the multiplex PCR reads. Of around 460,000 distinct CDR3 sequences detected, 22% appear once; the ten largest clones hold around 14%. This specimen was peripheral blood mononuclear cells (PBMCs), taken when the disease was refractory, from a patient treated with antithyroid drugs. Receptors originate from a female donor with Graves disease. Both conserved end residues are part of each CDR3. Clone size is given for some rows only: seen once, a few or many times, or a class if the clone is expanded.

v_gene,j_gene,abundance,CDR3aa
TRBV20-1,TRBJ1-5,few,CSAVTGTNNQPQHF
TRBV7-3,TRBJ2-1,NA,CASSPQGAYNEQFF
TRBV15,TRBJ1-2,once,CATSRDRGPGNYGYTF
TRBV6-5,TRBJ2-3,few,CASSYSGADTQYF
TRBV7-3,TRBJ2-2,few,CASGLGYGELFF
TRBV28,TRBJ2-5,few,CAISTSGTKETQYF
TRBV6-5,TRBJ2-1,few,CASSYKGPGLAGHNEQFF
TRBV6-1,TRBJ1-5,few,CASLGRFNQPQHF
TRBV6-1,TRBJ2-7,many,CASSHDSYEQYF
TRBV12-3/TRBV12-4,TRBJ1-2,few,CASSQGQRLNYGYTF
TRBV20-1,TRBJ2-7,NA,CSARARAVGEQYF
TRBV5-4,TRBJ1-1,NA,CASSLQAENTEAFF
TRBV2,TRBJ2-1,NA,CASSEALRGAHEQFF
TRBV5-1,TRBJ2-4,NA,CASSLDGFSKNIQYF
TRBV24-1,TRBJ1-1,few,CATSLGDETEAFF
TRBV19,TRBJ2-6,NA,CASSKMTGGVSGANVLTF
TRBV7-8,TRBJ2-7,many,CASSKQVRAGEQYF
TRBV20-1,TRBJ2-7,few,CSAREGSGGRSEQYF
TRBV29-1,TRBJ1-2,many,CSVPSDRGNYGYTF
TRBV7-2,TRBJ1-5,NA,CASSLGTPYSNQPQHF
TRBV4-1,TRBJ2-5,NA,CASSQGDREPETQYF
TRBV7-9,TRBJ2-4,few,CASSPPGWGATRGNIQYF
TRBV6-1,TRBJ1-6,many,CASSKGASGSPLHF
TRBV6-5,TRBJ1-5,many,CASSYSAAQPQHF
TRBV12-3/TRBV12-4,TRBJ1-5,many,CASSFRGETGSNQPQHF
TRBV9,TRBJ1-2,few,CASSVGAGLPYGYTF
TRBV12-3/TRBV12-4,TRBJ1-1,many,CASRPGGTEAFF
TRBV29-1,TRBJ2-6,many,CSVEGQGASGANVLTF
TRBV2,TRBJ1-4,many,CASLPGATNEKLFF
TRBV6-1,TRBJ2-5,many,CASSGSGRGAETQYF
TRBV20-1,TRBJ2-1,few,CSARDSSGSGSEQFF
TRBV28,TRBJ2-7,many,CASKNLGLAAYEQYF
TRBV20-1,TRBJ2-7,few,CSAPGQANSYEQYF
TRBV10-3,TRBJ2-7,NA,CAISEQSLAGDEQYF
TRBV4-3,TRBJ2-5,few,CASSQDLVQETQYF
TRBV14,TRBJ2-5,NA,CASSLPDRWARIETQYF
TRBV28,TRBJ1-1,many,CASSLNRGYDTEAFF
TRBV2,TRBJ1-5,many,CASSVTDSNQPQHF
TRBV2,TRBJ1-2,many,CASSPGYDYGYTF
TRBV6-1,TRBJ2-4,many,CASSTTGGQAKNIQYF
TRBV7-2,TRBJ1-1,NA,CASSPTGRAGGNTEAFF
TRBV30,TRBJ2-2,NA,CAWSGLAGDTGELFF
TRBV5-1,TRBJ2-6,NA,CASSLQGGGANVLTF
TRBV19,TRBJ1-1,NA,CASSIVQPNTEAFF
TRBV6-1,TRBJ2-4,few,CASSPSITVRYF
TRBV29-1,TRBJ1-2,many,CSALPRGGYGYTF
TRBV7-7,TRBJ2-7,once,CASSLQGASEQYF
TRBV6-2/TRBV6-3,TRBJ2-1,few,CASSLLTPPDNEQFF
TRBV7-8,TRBJ1-1,NA,CAAGGGLTEAFF
TRBV28,TRBJ2-7,many,CASTRGDYEQYF
TRBV19,TRBJ1-2,NA,CACSIPGGQIRGYTF
TRBV9,TRBJ1-3,NA,CASSPRQEPSGNTIYF
TRBV6-5,TRBJ2-1,NA,CASSYTRSSYNEQFF
TRBV28,TRBJ1-5,many,CASSPDTDVNQPQHF
TRBV19,TRBJ2-3,few,CASSRGLAEPTDTQYF
TRBV12-3/TRBV12-4,TRBJ2-7,many,CASSFVGAAADEQYF
TRBV5-5,TRBJ1-2,once,CASSLEQGVYGYTF